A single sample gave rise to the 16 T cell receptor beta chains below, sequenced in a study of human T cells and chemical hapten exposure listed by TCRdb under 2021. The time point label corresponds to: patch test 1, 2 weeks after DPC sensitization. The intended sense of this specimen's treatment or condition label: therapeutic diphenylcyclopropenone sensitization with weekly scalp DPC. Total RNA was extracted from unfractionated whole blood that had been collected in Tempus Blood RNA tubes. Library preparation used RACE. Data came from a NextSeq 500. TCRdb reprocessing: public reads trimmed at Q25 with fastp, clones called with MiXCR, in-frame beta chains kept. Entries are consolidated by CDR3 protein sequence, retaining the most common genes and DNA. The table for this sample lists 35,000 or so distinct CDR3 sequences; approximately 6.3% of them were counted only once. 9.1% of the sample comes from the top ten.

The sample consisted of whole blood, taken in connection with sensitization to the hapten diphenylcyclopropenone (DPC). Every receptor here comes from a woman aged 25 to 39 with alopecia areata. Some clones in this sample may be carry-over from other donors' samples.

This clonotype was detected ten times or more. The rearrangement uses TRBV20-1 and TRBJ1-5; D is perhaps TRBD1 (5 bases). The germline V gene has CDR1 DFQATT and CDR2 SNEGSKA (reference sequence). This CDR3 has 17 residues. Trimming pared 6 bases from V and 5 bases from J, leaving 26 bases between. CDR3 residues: CSALGRSSRGIYQPQHF. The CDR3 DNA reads TGCAGTGCCCTAGGGAGGAGTTCTAGGGGTATTTATCAGCCCCAGCATTTT.

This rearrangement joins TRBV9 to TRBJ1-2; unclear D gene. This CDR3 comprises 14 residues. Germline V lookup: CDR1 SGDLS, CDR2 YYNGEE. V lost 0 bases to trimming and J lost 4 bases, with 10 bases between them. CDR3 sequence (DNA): TGTGCCAGCAGCGTAGTTGACACAAGCTATGGCTACACCTTC. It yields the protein CASSVVDTSYGYTF.

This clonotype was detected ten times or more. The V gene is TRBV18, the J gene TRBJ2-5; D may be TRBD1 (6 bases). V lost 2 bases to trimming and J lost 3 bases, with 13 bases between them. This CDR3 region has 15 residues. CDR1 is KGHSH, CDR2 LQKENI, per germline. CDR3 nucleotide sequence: TGTGCCAGCTCACCAATACGGACAGCAGAAGAGACCCAGTACTTC. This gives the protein CASSPIRTAEETQYF.

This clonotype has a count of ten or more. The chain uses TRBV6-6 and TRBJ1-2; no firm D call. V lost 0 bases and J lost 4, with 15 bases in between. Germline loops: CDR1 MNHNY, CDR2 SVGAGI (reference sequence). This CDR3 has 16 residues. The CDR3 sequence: CASSYSGYEQSYGYTF. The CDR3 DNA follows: TGTGCCAGCAGTTACTCGGGGTATGAACAGTCCTATGGCTACACCTTC.

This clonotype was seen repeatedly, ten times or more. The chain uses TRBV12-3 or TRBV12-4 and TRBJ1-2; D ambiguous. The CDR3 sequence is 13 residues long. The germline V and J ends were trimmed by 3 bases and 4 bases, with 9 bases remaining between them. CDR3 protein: CASSFRRSYGYTF. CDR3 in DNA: TGTGCCAGCAGTTTCAGACGGAGCTATGGCTACACCTTC.

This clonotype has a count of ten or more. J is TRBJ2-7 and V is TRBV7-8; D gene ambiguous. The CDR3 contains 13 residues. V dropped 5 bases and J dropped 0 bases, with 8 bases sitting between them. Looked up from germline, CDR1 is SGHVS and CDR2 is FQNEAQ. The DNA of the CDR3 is TGTGCCAGCAGCCACGGTTTCTCCTACGAGCAGTACTTC. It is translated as CASSHGFSYEQYF. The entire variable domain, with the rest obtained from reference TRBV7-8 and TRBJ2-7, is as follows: GAGVSQSPRYKVAKRGQDVALRCDPISGHVSLFWYQQALGQGPEFLTYFQNEAQLDKSGLPSDRFFAERPEGSVSTLKIQRTQQEDSAVYLCASSHGFSYEQYFGPGTRLTVT.

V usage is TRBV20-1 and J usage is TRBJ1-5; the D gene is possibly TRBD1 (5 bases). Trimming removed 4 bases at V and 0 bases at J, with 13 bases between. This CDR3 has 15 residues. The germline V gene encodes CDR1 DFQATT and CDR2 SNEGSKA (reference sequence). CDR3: CSAKEQAHSNQPQHF. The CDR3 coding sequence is TGCAGTGCTAAGGAACAGGCCCATAGCAATCAGCCCCAGCATTTT.

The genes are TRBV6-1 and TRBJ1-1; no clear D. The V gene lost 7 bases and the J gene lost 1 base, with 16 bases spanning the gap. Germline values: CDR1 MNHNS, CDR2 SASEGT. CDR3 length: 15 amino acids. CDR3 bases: TGTGCCAGCACAATGAGGCAGTTTACGAACACTGAAGCTTTCTTT. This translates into CASTMRQFTNTEAFF.

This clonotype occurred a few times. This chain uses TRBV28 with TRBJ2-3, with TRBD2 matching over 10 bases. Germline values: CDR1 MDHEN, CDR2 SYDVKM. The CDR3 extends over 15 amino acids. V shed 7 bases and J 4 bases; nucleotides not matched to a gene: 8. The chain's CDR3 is CASNTRTSGADTQYF. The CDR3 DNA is TGTGCCAGCAATACTAGGACTAGCGGAGCAGATACGCAGTATTTT.

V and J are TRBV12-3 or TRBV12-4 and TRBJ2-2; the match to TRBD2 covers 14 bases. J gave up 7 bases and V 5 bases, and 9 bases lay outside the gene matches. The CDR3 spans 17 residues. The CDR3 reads CASSAPGLAGDIGELFF. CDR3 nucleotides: TGTGCCAGCAGTGCGCCGGGACTAGCGGGGGACATCGGGGAGCTGTTTTTT.

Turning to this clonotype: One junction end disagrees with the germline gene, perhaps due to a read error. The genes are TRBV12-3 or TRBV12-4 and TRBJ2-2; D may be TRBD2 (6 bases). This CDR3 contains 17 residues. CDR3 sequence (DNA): TGTGCCAGCAGTTCCCCCGGGGAGGAACCCTACACCGGGGAGCCGTTTTTT. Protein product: CASSSPGEEPYTGEPFF.

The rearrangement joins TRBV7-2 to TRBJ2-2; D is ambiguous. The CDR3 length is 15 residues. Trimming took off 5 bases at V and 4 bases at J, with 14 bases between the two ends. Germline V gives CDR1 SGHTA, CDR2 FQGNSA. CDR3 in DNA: TGTGCCAGCAGCCTGTCCGGGTCTATCACCGGGGAGCTGTTTTTT. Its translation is CASSLSGSITGELFF.

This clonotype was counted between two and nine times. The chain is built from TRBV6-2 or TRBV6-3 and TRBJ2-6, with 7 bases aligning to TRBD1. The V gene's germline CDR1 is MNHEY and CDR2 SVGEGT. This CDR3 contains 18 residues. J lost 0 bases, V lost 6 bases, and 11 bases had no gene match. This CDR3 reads CASRPPGQPSSGANVLTF. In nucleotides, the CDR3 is TGTGCCAGCAGACCTCCGGGACAGCCAAGCTCTGGGGCCAACGTCCTGACTTTC.

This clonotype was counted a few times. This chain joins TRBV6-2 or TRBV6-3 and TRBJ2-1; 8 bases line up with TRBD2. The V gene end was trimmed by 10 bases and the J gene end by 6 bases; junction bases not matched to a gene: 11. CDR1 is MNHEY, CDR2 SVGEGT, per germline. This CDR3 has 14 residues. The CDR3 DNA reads TGTGCCATCCGCCCAGCGGGGGTCCCCAATGAGCAGTTCTTC. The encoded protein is CAIRPAGVPNEQFF.

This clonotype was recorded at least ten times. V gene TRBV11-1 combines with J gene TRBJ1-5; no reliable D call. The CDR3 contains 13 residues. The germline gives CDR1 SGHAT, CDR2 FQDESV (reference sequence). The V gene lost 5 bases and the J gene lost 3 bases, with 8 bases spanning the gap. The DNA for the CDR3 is TGTGCCAGCAGCGAGGGCTACAATCAGCCCCAGCATTTT. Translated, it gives CASSEGYNQPQHF.

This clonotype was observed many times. The CDR3 DNA reads as TGTGCCAGCAGCCGGGACCGAGGGAATGAGCAGTTCTTC. Translation: CASSRDRGNEQFF. J is TRBJ2-1 and V is TRBV6-2 or TRBV6-3; D may match TRBD1 or TRBD2 (5 bases each). The CDR3 loop spans 13 amino acids. Trimming shortened V by 6 bases and J by 7 bases, and 13 bases separated the two germline ends. CDR1 is MNHEY, CDR2 SVGEGT, per germline.